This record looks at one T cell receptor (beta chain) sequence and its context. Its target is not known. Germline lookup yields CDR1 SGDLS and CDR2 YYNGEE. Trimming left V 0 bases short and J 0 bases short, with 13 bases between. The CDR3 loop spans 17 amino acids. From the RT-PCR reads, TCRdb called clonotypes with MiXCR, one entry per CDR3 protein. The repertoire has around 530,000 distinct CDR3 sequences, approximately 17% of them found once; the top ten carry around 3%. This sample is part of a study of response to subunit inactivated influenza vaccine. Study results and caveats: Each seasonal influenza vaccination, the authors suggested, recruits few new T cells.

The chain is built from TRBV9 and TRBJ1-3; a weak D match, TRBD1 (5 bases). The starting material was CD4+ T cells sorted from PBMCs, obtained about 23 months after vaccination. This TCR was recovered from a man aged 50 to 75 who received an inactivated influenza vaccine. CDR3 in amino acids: CASSVGAWTNSGNTIYF. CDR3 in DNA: TGTGCCAGCAGCGTAGGGGCCTGGACAAACTCTGGAAACACCATATATTTT.